This is a list of T cell receptor beta chains from one sample in a study of shared clonotypes between healthy human individuals. Sequenced by immunoSEQ multiplex PCR; TCRdb stores in-frame clones only, minus some. Of roughly 1,100,000 clones in the sample, approximately 68% were seen once. Material: memory CD4+ T cells sorted from blood. Receptors were obtained from a man aged 18 to 29 in good health. Each CDR3 is given with its conserved first and last residue. The D gene is left open where the match is weak. Clone sizes are given selectively: once, few, many, or a class where the clone is expanded.

>-|-|TRBJ2-5|TRBV5-8
TGTGCCAGCAGCTTCTTATTCCCCGATTGGGAGACCCAGTACTTC
CASSFLFPDWETQYF
>-|TRBD1|TRBJ2-2|TRBV7-9
TGTGCCAGCAGCTTGAGCAACAAAGCGACAGGGTCCGACACCGGGGAGCTGTTTTTT
CASSLSNKATGSDTGELFF
>-|-|TRBJ2-7|TRBV2
TGTGCCAGCAGTGGATCGGGGGCCAGGGGGAACGAGCAGTACTTC
CASSGSGARGNEQYF
>-|-|TRBJ2-7|TRBV19
TGTGCCAGTAGTTCCGGGACCTACGAGCAGTACTTC
CASSSGTYEQYF
>many|-|TRBJ2-1|TRBV10-3
TGTGCCATCAGTGCTTTCCTCGGGACTCAGGATGAGCAGTTCTTC
CAISAFLGTQDEQFF
>-|TRBD1|TRBJ2-5|TRBV27
TGTGCCAGCAGTCCCCGGACAGGGGGAGGAGAGACCCAGTACTTC
CASSPRTGGGETQYF
>-|-|TRBJ2-3|TRBV10-2
TGCGCCAGCAGTGAAGGCAGGTTAACTGGAGATACGCAGTATTTT
CASSEGRLTGDTQYF
>few|TRBD1|TRBJ1-1|TRBV6-1
TGTGCCAGCAGTGGTCGGGACAGGGGGCTGTACACTGAAGCTTTCTTT
CASSGRDRGLYTEAFF
>-|TRBD2|TRBJ2-1|TRBV19
TGTGCCAGTAGTAATTCAGCGGGGCCCAACACTGAGCAGTTCTTC
CASSNSAGPNTEQFF
>-|-|TRBJ2-1|TRBV18
TGTGCCAGCTCAATAGGGAAAAGGGACAATGAGCAGTTCTTC
CASSIGKRDNEQFF
>once|TRBD1|TRBJ1-2|TRBV27
TGTGCCAGCAGTCGCCGGACAGGGGGCTATAGCTACACCTTC
CASSRRTGGYSYTF
>-|-|TRBJ2-3|TRBV25-1
TGTGCCAGCAGTGAATCTACCGGGACGCGGCAGTATTTT
CASSESTGTRQYF
>-|-|TRBJ2-3|TRBV5-4
TGTGCCAGCAGCTTGGGTTTAGCCAGGACAGATACGCAGTATTTT
CASSLGLARTDTQYF
>once|-|TRBJ1-3|TRBV11-2
TGTGCCAGCATGAAAACCCAAGATTCTGGAAACACCATATATTTT
CASMKTQDSGNTIYF
>few|-|TRBJ1-4|TRBV2
TGTGCCAGCAGTGACCTTACAGGGTCTGGGGAAAAACTGTTTTTT
CASSDLTGSGEKLFF
>-|-|TRBJ2-2|TRBV30
TGTGCCTGGAGTCCGGTCAACACCGGGGAGCTGTTTTTT
CAWSPVNTGELFF
>-|TRBD2|TRBJ2-1|TRBV7-2
TGTGCCAGCAGCAATCGGACTAGCGGGAGGCGCGGGCAGTTCTTC
CASSNRTSGRRGQFF
>-|-|TRBJ1-1|TRBV18
TGTGCCAGCTCACCACCTACGACCGGGGCGAACACTGAAGCTTTCTTT
CASSPPTTGANTEAFF
>once|-|TRBJ2-2|TRBV7-9
TGTGCCACAAGAGAGGGACAATACACCGGGGAGCTGTTTTTT
CATREGQYTGELFF
>few|-|TRBJ2-7|TRBV6-6
TGTGCCAGCAGTTACGGAGCGGGCCCTACCTACGAGCAGTACTTC
CASSYGAGPTYEQYF
>-|-|TRBJ2-7|TRBV5-1
TGCGCCAGCAGCTTGGGGACAGAGGTCCACGAGCAGTACTTC
CASSLGTEVHEQYF
>-|-|TRBJ2-7|TRBV30
TGTGCCTGGACCGGGATTTACGAGCAGTACTTC
CAWTGIYEQYF
>few|-|TRBJ2-7|TRBV2
TGTGCCAGCAGTGGACCGTATATCTACGAGCAGTACTTC
CASSGPYIYEQYF
>few|-|TRBJ1-1|TRBV11-1
TGTGCCAGCAGCTTAGTATTGAACACTGAAGCTTTCTTT
CASSLVLNTEAFF
>few|-|TRBJ1-1|TRBV30
TGTGCCTGGAGTGTCAGGGAGAACACTGAAGCTTTCTTT
CAWSVRENTEAFF
>once|TRBD1|TRBJ2-2|TRBV2
TGTGCCAGCAGTCGACAGGGGATGGGCACCGGGGAGCTGTTTTTT
CASSRQGMGTGELFF
>-|-|TRBJ2-3|TRBV5-1
TGCGCCAGCAGCTTGTCTGGATGGGCCTCAGATACGCAGTATTTT
CASSLSGWASDTQYF
>once|TRBD1|TRBJ2-5|TRBV5-1
TGCGCCAGCAGCTCAGCCCCGACAGGGGGTGAGGAGACCCAGTACTTC
CASSSAPTGGEETQYF
>-|-|TRBJ1-1|TRBV28
TGTGCCAGCAGCCTAGTTATTGGTCAATTCTCTAAACCCCAGAGGGCTTTCTTT
CASSLVIGQFSKPQRAFF
>-|TRBD1|TRBJ2-5|TRBV7-2
TGTGCCAGCAGCTTAAGTGCAGGGGGATCTAAGACCCAGTACTTC
CASSLSAGGSKTQYF
>-|-|TRBJ2-7|TRBV2
TGTGCCAGCAGTGAACAGGGCGTGAGGGAGCAGTACTTC
CASSEQGVREQYF
>-|-|TRBJ2-7|TRBV5-6
TGTGCCAGCAGCTTATATAACGGACCCTACGAGCAGTACTTC
CASSLYNGPYEQYF
>-|-|TRBJ2-7|TRBV6-1
TGTGCCAGCAGTGATCGGGCCTCCTACGAGCAGTACTTC
CASSDRASYEQYF
>-|-|TRBJ1-4|TRBV18
TGTGCCAGCTCACCCTCCTTGGGGCAGGAAAAACTGTTTTTT
CASSPSLGQEKLFF
>-|-|TRBJ2-7|TRBV19
TGTGCCAGTAGTATTGAGGGAGGTCTGTACGAGCAGTACTTC
CASSIEGGLYEQYF
>-|TRBD2|TRBJ2-2|TRBV28
TGTGCCAGCAGCCCTATAGCGGGGTTTGATCTAGGGGAGCTGTTTTTT
CASSPIAGFDLGELFF
>few|TRBD1|TRBJ1-6|TRBV7-9
TGTGCCAGCAGCTCGGGACAGACACATTCACCCCTCCACTTT
CASSSGQTHSPLHF
>-|-|TRBJ1-2|TRBV7-3
TGTGCCAGCAGCTCGACTAAATACGGCTACACCTTC
CASSSTKYGYTF
>once|-|TRBJ2-1|TRBV18
TGTGCCAGCTCACCACCGCGAGGGGGAGAGGCCAATGAGCAGTTCTTC
CASSPPRGGEANEQFF
>-|-|TRBJ2-7|TRBV5-1
TGCGCCAGCAGCTTGGTTATGAAAGGCTCCTACGAGCAGTACTTC
CASSLVMKGSYEQYF
>-|-|TRBJ1-6|TRBV15
TGTGCCACCAGCAGAGACCTGGTGGAGTCCCTCCACTTT
CATSRDLVESLHF
>-|TRBD1|TRBJ1-2|TRBV2
TGTGCCAGCAGGGCAGAGGACAGGGGCGAGGTCTATGGCTACACCTTC
CASRAEDRGEVYGYTF
>-|TRBD1|TRBJ1-2|TRBV29-1
TGCAGCGTTGGAGAACAGGGGGCGCCGGGGGGCTACACCTTC
CSVGEQGAPGGYTF
>-|TRBD2|TRBJ2-7|TRBV7-2
TGTGCCAGCAGCTTAGTGGGACTAGGGGGGTACGAGCAGTACTTC
CASSLVGLGGYEQYF
>-|-|TRBJ2-3|TRBV5-6
TGTGCCAGCAGCTTAAGGATGGGCACAGATACGCAGTATTTT
CASSLRMGTDTQYF
>-|TRBD2|TRBJ2-3|TRBV19
TGTGCCAGTAGTGTTAGCGGGAGGGTCACAGATACGCAGTATTTT
CASSVSGRVTDTQYF
>-|-|TRBJ2-7|TRBV28
TGTGCCAGTCAGGTGGGACAACTCTACGAGCAGTACTTC
CASQVGQLYEQYF
>-|-|TRBJ1-6|TRBV9
TGTGCCAGCCAGAGAACGGAATCCTATAATTCACCCCTCCACTTT
CASQRTESYNSPLHF
>-|-|TRBJ1-6|TRBV18
TGTGCCAGCTCACCGGACCCTAGGAATTCACCCCTCCACTTT
CASSPDPRNSPLHF
>-|TRBD1|TRBJ2-7|TRBV9
TGTGCCAGCAGCGTAGAGACAGGGGGGCAGTACGAGCAGTACTTC
CASSVETGGQYEQYF
>many|TRBD2|TRBJ2-7|TRBV7-9
TGTGCCAGCAGCTTAGAGGCTAGCGGGAGTCCCGAGCAGTACTTC
CASSLEASGSPEQYF
>few|-|TRBJ2-7|TRBV15
TGTGCCACCAGCGGCCCGACCGGGGGTCAGTACTTC
CATSGPTGGQYF
>-|TRBD2|TRBJ2-5|TRBV5-4
TGTGCCAGCAGCTTGGGGCTAGCGGGAGGGCCGGGGGTGGAGACCCAGTACTTC
CASSLGLAGGPGVETQYF
>-|-|TRBJ2-5|TRBV7-7
TGTGCTAGCAGCTTATTGACGTTTCAAGAGACCCAGTACTTC
CASSLLTFQETQYF
>-|TRBD1|TRBJ2-3|TRBV6-5
TGTGCCAGCAGTTTAACAGGGGGCCGAACAGATACGCAGTATTTT
CASSLTGGRTDTQYF
>-|-|TRBJ1-2|TRBV10-2
TGCGCCAGCAGTGAGTCGTGGGGAAATGGCTACACCTTC
CASSESWGNGYTF
>-|TRBD1|TRBJ2-7|TRBV9
TGTGCCAGCAGCAAACGGACAGGGGTTCGCGAGCAGTACTTC
CASSKRTGVREQYF